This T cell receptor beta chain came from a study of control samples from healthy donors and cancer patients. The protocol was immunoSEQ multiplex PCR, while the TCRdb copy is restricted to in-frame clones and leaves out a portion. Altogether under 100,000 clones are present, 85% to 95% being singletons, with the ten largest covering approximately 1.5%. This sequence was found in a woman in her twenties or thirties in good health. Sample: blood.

The CDR3 nucleotides are TGTGCCAGCAGACCACTGGACAGGGGGACAATATGGGCCCAGCATTTT. Protein: CASRPLDRGTIWAQHF. This chain connects TRBV27 to TRBJ1-5; TRBD1 agrees at 10 bases. The V gene's germline CDR1 is MNHEY and CDR2 SMNVEV (reference sequence). The CDR3 sequence is 16 residues long. J gave up 11 bases and V 6 bases, and 16 bases lay outside the gene matches.